These 15 T cell receptor beta chains came from one sample sequenced in a study of cytomegalovirus exposure and HLA in healthy donors. Both 60 Vbeta primers and 13 Jbeta primers went into the PCR. Using immunoSEQ multiplex PCR, the repertoire was profiled, and TCRdb retains in-frame clones only, with some absent. The profile shows approximately 100,000 clones, around 80% of them singletons. Sequenced: PBMCs. The origin of the receptors is a young woman in good health and CMV-seronegative.

This rearrangement joins TRBV5-4 to TRBJ2-1; TRBD2 matches 8 bases. Trimming removed 1 base from V and 6 bases from J; junction bases left unmatched: 6. CDR3 length: 15 residues. The germline CDR1 and CDR2 sequences are SGHNT and YYREEE (reference sequence). The CDR3 nucleotides are TGTGCCAGCAGCTTGAGAAGCGGGAGTGTCAATGAGCAGTTCTTC. Its translation: CASSLRSGSVNEQFF.

The chain has TRBV13 and TRBJ2-7; D possibly corresponds to TRBD2 (6 bases). Germline CDR1 reads PRHDT; CDR2 reads FYEKMQ (reference sequence). V lost 3 bases and J lost 4, with 13 bases in between. The length of the CDR3 is 14 residues. In DNA, the CDR3 is TGTGCCAGCAGCTTTCCGGGGGTTAGGTACGAGCAGTACTTC. Translation gives CASSFPGVRYEQYF.

The J gene is TRBJ1-2, the V gene TRBV7-9; 9 bases line up with TRBD1. The ends lost 4 bases at V and 3 bases at J; junction bases unmatched: 6. Per the germline V gene, CDR1 is SEHNR and CDR2 is FQNEAQ (reference sequence). This CDR3 is built from 15 residues. The CDR3 nucleotides are TGTGCCAGCAGCTACCGGGACAGGGATTACTATGGCTACACCTTC. It yields the protein CASSYRDRDYYGYTF.

The chain joins TRBV4-2 to TRBJ2-1; 7 bases are a match to TRBD2. J lost 8 bases, V lost 4 bases, and 8 bases had no gene match. The germline V gene has CDR1 LGHNA and CDR2 YNFKEQ. The CDR3 covers 14 residues. The CDR3 spells CASSRGGRGDEQFF. DNA of the CDR3: TGTGCCAGCAGCCGAGGCGGGAGAGGAGATGAGCAGTTCTTC.

The chain combines TRBV7-3 with TRBJ2-3; 11 positions match TRBD2. Germline CDR1 and CDR2: SGHTA and FQGTGA. The length of the CDR3 is 15 residues. V gave up 5 bases and J gave up 4 bases; unmatched junction bases: 5. Here the CDR3 reads CASSRTSGLADTQYF. As DNA, the CDR3 is TGTGCCAGCAGCAGGACTAGCGGGCTTGCAGATACGCAGTATTTT.

V usage is TRBV7-2 and J usage is TRBJ1-6; D uncertain. Germline V gives CDR1 SGHTA, CDR2 FQGNSA. The CDR3 covers 17 residues. Trimming removed 1 base at V and 1 base at J, with 11 bases between. CDR3 sequence: CASSLGDPGSYNSPLHF. CDR3 DNA sequence: TGTGCCAGCAGCTTAGGAGACCCGGGGTCCTATAATTCACCCCTCCACTTT.

The chain employs TRBV11-3 and TRBJ2-7; TRBD1 aligns across 10 bases. Germline-derived CDR1 and CDR2 are SGHNT and YENEEA. Losses at the gene ends were 6 bases for V and 3 bases for J; bases not matched to a gene: 11. This CDR3 comprises 16 residues. CDR3: CASRDRDRGLHYEQYF. The DNA of the CDR3 is TGTGCCAGCAGAGACCGGGACAGGGGCTTACACTACGAGCAGTACTTC.

J is TRBJ2-4 and V is TRBV28; 8 bases are shared with TRBD1. Germline V gives CDR1 MDHEN, CDR2 SYDVKM. The V segment lost 5 bases and the J segment 9 bases; nucleotides outside the gene matches: 6. The CDR3 runs to 13 residues. Here the CDR3 DNA reads TGTGCCAGCAGTCAGGGGGCCAATGGCATTCAGTACTTC. Residues: CASSQGANGIQYF.

The genes are TRBV7-2 and TRBJ2-7, with 16 bases that match TRBD2. CDR3 length: 16 amino acids. CDR1 is SGHTA, CDR2 FQGNSA, per germline. The V gene end was trimmed by 5 bases and the J gene end by 5 bases; junction bases not matched to a gene: 6. CDR3 in amino acids: CASSPSGTSGRDEQYF. CDR3 sequence (DNA): TGTGCCAGCAGCCCCTCCGGGACTAGCGGGAGGGACGAGCAGTACTTC.

The rearrangement uses TRBV7-3 and TRBJ2-5; TRBD1 aligns across 8 bases. V shed 2 bases and J 2 bases; nucleotides not matched to a gene: 19. Germline V gene data show CDR1 as SGHTA and CDR2 as FQGTGA. The CDR3 spans 20 residues. This CDR3 reads CASSLSYGITDRVFQETQYF. CDR3 coding DNA: TGTGCCAGCAGCTTATCCTATGGGATTACGGACAGGGTTTTTCAAGAGACCCAGTACTTC.

The chain links TRBV30 to TRBJ2-1; TRBD2 is a possible D gene (6 bases). There are 16 residues in the CDR3. Trimming took 1 base from V and 1 from J, leaving 14 bases between them. CDR1 and CDR2 from the germline V gene are GTSNPN and SVGIG (reference sequence). CDR3 nucleotides: TGTGCCTGGAGTGGGGGGGTGACGAGGTCCTACAATGAGCAGTTCTTC. Protein sequence: CAWSGGVTRSYNEQFF.

V usage is TRBV27 and J usage is TRBJ2-6, with TRBD1 matching 9 bases. Per the germline V gene, CDR1 is MNHEY and CDR2 is SMNVEV (reference sequence). CDR3 length equals 17 residues. The trim removed 6 bases at V and 0 bases at J, leaving 6 bases unmatched. The CDR3 spells CASRRDREPSGANVLTF. The DNA for the CDR3 is TGTGCCAGCAGGAGGGACAGGGAGCCCTCTGGGGCCAACGTCCTGACTTTC.

The chain joins TRBV7-2 to TRBJ2-3; D not certain. The germline CDR1 and CDR2 sequences are SGHTA and FQGNSA. The CDR3 is made up of 16 amino acids. The ends were cut back, 5 bases at V and 1 base at J, with 16 bases in the middle. CDR3 residues: CASSPRSATRTDTQYF. CDR3 bases: TGTGCCAGCAGCCCGAGAAGCGCGACCCGCACAGATACGCAGTATTTT.

V usage is TRBV28 and J usage is TRBJ2-3; TRBD2 matches at 8 bases. Germline-derived CDR1 and CDR2 are MDHEN and SYDVKM. This CDR3 contains 18 residues. Trimming at V came to 1 base and at J to 5 bases, leaving 14 bases not matched to a gene. CDR3 in DNA: TGTGCCAGCAGTTTATATAGGTTGACGGGAGGGCCAGGAGATACGCAGTATTTT. Residues: CASSLYRLTGGPGDTQYF.

The chain combines TRBV2 with TRBJ2-3; D perhaps matches TRBD2 (7 bases). This CDR3 region has 14 residues. Germline CDR1 is SNHLY and CDR2 is FYNNEI. Trimming took off 5 bases at V and 10 bases at J, with 19 bases between the two ends. DNA for the CDR3: TGTGCCAGCAGTTTGGGGGGGCCGGGGAGTCCGCAGTATTTT. It specifies CASSLGGPGSPQYF.